What follows describes a single T cell receptor (beta chain). Its cognate antigen is unknown. Unmatched junction bases numbered 7, after V lost 3 bases and J lost 2 bases. CDR1 is GTSNPN, CDR2 SVGIG, per germline (reference sequence). The CDR3 totals 14 residues. PCR amplification relied on 60 Vbeta primers (plus 13 Jbeta primers). The data were produced by immunoSEQ multiplex PCR, yet TCRdb's version contains in-frame clones alone and is incomplete. The top ten hold 4.2% of the sample, which has nearly 110,000 clones, 70% to 85% seen once. This specimen belongs to a study of cytomegalovirus exposure and HLA in healthy donors. Points from the study as a whole: Earlier findings revealed that most TCR beta V segments proved productive either about 87% or about 30% of the time. Later analysis identified several of the most significant clusters that appeared linked to common viral pathogens. A link between a missense DCLRE1C variant and TCR beta V- and J-gene trimming emerged from a later analysis.

The clonotype comes from a male donor in good health and CMV-seronegative. Sequencing was carried out using PBMCs. This rearrangement joins TRBV30 to TRBJ2-7; TRBD2 matches at 7 bases. This CDR3 is CAWRGLSGTYEQYF. The DNA of the CDR3 is TGTGCCTGGAGGGGACTAAGCGGTACCTACGAGCAGTACTTC.